This T cell receptor beta chain was identified during a study of blood T cell repertoires in COVID-19. The overall study: Italy, Spain and the United States were the sources of the convalescent and acute COVID-19 samples. Nucleic acid was either cDNA or gDNA, and it came from T cells, B-cell-depleted T cells, or PBMCs.

Per germline, CDR1 MNHEY and CDR2 SVGAGI. V lost 2 bases to trimming and J lost 6 bases, with 10 bases between them. The CDR3 sequence is 13 residues long. The repertoire was sequenced with immunoSEQ multiplex PCR; TCRdb's copy has only in-frame clones and lacks some. In the table there are about 300,000 clones, roughly nine tenths of which are singletons. Participant ages covered about 18 to 89 years across 24 US areas. Those designated as exposed participants met a COVID-19 case within 2 weeks before study entry. The source of this sequence is a woman in her 50s who had been exposed to COVID-19. The source material was PBMCs or T cells enriched from blood (not recorded which). The chain carries TRBV6-5 and TRBJ1-2; D unresolved. The CDR3 region is CASSYGRTDGYTF. The CDR3 DNA reads TGTGCCAGCAGTTACGGGAGGACGGATGGCTACACCTTC.